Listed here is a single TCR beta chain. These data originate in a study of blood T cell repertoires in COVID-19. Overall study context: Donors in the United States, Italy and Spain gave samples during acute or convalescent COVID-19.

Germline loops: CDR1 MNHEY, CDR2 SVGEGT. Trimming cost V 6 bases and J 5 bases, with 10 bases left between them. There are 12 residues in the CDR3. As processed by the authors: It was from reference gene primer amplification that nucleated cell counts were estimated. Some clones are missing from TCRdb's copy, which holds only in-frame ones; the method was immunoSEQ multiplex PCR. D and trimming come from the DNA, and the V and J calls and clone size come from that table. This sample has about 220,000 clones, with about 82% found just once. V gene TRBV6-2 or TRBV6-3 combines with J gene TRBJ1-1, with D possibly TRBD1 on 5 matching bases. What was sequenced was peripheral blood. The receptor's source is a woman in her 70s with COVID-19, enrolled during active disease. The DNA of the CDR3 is TGTGCCAGCAGCTCTAGACAGACTGAAGCTTTCTTT. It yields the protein CASSSRQTEAFF.